This TCR beta chain was observed in a study of cytotoxic CD8 clonotypes in ibrutinib-treated CLL. Study results and caveats: Clonality was elevated at ibrutinib response and had returned toward baseline at progression.

This clone was seen more than once but under ten times. The antigen is not known. Per germline, CDR1 MDHEN and CDR2 SYDVKM. The CDR3 is 16 amino acids. The V and J ends lost 3 bases and 3 bases, in that order; junction bases with no gene match: 9. T cells were sequenced at a targeted depth of 1 in 200,000 to 1 in 1 million. The table came from immunoSEQ multiplex PCR; TCRdb's copy has only in-frame clones and leaves some out. This table holds 40,000 or so clones, roughly 45% found once. The rearrangement links TRBV28 to TRBJ2-5; 8 nucleotides agree with TRBD2. The receptor's source is a human donor with chronic lymphocytic leukemia. Source: PBMCs, taken before ibrutinib treatment. This CDR3 reads CASSFRLAGTKETQYF. The CDR3 DNA reads as TGTGCCAGCAGTTTTAGGTTAGCGGGGACCAAAGAGACCCAGTACTTC.